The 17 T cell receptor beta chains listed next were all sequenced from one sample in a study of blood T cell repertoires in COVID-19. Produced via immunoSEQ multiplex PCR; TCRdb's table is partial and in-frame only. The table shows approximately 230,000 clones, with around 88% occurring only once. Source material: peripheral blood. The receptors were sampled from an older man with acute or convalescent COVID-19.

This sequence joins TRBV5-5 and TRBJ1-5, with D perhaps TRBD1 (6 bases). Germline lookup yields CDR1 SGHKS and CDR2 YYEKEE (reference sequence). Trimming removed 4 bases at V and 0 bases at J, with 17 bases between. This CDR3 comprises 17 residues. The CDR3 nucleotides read TGTGCCAGCAGCCGCGAAGGGGGACTATATAGCAATCAGCCCCAGCATTTT. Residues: CASSREGGLYSNQPQHF.

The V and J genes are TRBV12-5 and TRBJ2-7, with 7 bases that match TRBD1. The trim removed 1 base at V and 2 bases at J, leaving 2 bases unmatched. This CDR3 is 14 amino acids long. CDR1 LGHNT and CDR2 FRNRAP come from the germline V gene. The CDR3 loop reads CASGLDQGAYEQYF. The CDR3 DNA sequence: TGTGCTAGTGGTTTGGACCAGGGGGCCTACGAGCAGTACTTC.

The DNA for the CDR3 is TGTGCCAGCAGCTTAGATTTCGGGTATAGCGGCTCTGGAAACACCATATATTTT. This translates into CASSLDFGYSGSGNTIYF. The chain combines TRBV7-9 with TRBJ1-3; the D is unclear. Per the germline V gene, CDR1 is SEHNR and CDR2 is FQNEAQ (reference sequence). The CDR3 runs 18 residues. Trimming shortened V by 1 base and J by 0 bases, and 16 bases separated the two germline ends.

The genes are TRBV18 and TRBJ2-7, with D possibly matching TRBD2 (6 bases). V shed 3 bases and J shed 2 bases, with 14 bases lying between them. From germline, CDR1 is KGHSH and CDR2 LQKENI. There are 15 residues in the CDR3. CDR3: CASSPGGGGTYEQYF. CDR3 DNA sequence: TGTGCCAGCTCACCGGGTGGTGGGGGGACCTACGAGCAGTACTTC.

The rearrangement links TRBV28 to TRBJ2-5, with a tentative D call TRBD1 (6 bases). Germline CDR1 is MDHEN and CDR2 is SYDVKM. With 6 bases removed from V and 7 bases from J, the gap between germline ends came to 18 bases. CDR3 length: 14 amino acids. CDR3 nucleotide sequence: TGTGCCAGCAGGTCCCCGGGAAAGACAGGGACCCAGTACTTC. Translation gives CASRSPGKTGTQYF.

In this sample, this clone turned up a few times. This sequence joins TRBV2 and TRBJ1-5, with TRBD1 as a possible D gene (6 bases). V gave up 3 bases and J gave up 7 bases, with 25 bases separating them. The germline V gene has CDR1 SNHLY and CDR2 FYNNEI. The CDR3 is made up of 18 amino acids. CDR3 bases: TGTGCCAGCAGTGATGTGAGGGTTGCACAGGGCAATGGGCAGCCCCAGCATTTT. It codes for CASSDVRVAQGNGQPQHF.

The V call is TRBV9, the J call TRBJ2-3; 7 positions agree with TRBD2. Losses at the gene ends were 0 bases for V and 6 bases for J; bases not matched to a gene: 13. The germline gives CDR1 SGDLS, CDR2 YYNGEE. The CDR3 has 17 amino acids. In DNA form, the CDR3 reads TGTGCCAGCAGCGTAGCGGGGGGTTCCCGCGGCGTGGATACGCAGTATTTT. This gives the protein CASSVAGGSRGVDTQYF.

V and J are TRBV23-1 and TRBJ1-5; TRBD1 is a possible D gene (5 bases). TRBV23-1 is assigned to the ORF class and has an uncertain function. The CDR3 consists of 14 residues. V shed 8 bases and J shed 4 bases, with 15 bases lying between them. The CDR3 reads CASPQGLMNQPQHF. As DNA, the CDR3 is TGCGCCAGCCCCCAGGGACTAATGAATCAGCCCCAGCATTTT.

Written as DNA, the CDR3 is TGTGCCAGCAGTTTGAGGACAGAAAGCTCCTACGAGCAGTACTTC. The encoded protein is CASSLRTESSYEQYF. The chain links TRBV27 to TRBJ2-7; maybe TRBD1 (6 bases). CDR3 length: 15 amino acids. V shed 3 bases and J shed 0 bases, with 12 bases lying between them. Germline lookup yields CDR1 MNHEY and CDR2 SMNVEV (reference sequence).

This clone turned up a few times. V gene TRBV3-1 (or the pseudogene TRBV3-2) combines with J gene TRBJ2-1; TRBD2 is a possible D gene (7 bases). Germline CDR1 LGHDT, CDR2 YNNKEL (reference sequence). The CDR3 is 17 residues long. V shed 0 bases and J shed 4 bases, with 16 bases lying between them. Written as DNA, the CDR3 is TGTGCCAGCAGCCAAGATAGTGTGGGGGGGCCTTACAATGAGCAGTTCTTC. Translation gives CASSQDSVGGPYNEQFF.

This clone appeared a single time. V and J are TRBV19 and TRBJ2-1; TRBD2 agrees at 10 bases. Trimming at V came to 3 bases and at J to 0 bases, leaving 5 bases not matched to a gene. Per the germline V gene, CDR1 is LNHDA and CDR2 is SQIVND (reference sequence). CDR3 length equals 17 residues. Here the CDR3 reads CASSIGLAVSSYNEQFF. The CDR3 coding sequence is TGTGCCAGTAGTATTGGACTAGCGGTGAGCTCCTACAATGAGCAGTTCTTC.

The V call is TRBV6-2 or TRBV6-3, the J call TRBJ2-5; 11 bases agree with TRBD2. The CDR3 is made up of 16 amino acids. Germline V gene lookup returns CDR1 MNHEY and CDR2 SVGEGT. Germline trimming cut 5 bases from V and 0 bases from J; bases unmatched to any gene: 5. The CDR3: CASSGRTSGYQETQYF. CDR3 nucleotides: TGTGCCAGCAGTGGTCGGACTAGCGGGTACCAAGAGACCCAGTACTTC.

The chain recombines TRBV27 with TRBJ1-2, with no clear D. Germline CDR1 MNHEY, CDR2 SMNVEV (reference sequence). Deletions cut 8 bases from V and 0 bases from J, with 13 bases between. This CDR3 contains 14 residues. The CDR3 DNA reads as TGTGCCAGCTCCTCGGTTTCGGCTAACTATGGCTACACCTTC. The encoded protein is CASSSVSANYGYTF.

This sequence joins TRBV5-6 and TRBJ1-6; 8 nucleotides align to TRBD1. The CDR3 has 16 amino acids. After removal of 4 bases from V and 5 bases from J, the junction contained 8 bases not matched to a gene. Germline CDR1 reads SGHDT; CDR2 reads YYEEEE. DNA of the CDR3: TGTGCCAGCAGCCACGGGACAGGCTCAAATAATTCACCCCTCCACTTT. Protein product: CASSHGTGSNNSPLHF. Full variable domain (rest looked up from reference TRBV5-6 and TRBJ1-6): DAGVTQSPTHLIKTRGQQVTLRCSPKSGHDTVSWYQQALGQGPQFIFQYYEEEERQRGNFPDRFSGHQFPNYSSELNVNALLLGDSALYLCASSHGTGSNNSPLHFGNGTRLTVT.

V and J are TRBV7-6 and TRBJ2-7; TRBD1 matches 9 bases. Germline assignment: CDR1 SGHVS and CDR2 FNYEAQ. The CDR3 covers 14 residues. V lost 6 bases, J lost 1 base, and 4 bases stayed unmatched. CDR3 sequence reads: CASSYDRGSYEQYF. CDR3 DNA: TGTGCCAGCAGTTACGACAGGGGGTCCTACGAGCAGTACTTC.

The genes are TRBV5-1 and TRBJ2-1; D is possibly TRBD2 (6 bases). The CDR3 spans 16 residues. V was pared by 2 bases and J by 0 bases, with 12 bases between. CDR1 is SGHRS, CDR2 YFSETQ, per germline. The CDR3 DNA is TGCGCCAGCAGCTTCTTTCCGGGGGTCTCCTACAATGAGCAGTTCTTC. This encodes CASSFFPGVSYNEQFF.

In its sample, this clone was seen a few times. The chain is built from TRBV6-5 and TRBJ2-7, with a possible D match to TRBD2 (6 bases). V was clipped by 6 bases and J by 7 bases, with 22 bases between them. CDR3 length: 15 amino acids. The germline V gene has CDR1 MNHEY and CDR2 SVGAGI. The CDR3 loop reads CASRDLRRAEGEQYF. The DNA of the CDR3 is TGTGCCAGCAGAGACCTCAGGAGGGCCGAAGGAGAGCAGTACTTC.